What follows are 17 T cell receptor beta chains derived from one specimen sequenced in a study of cytomegalovirus exposure and HLA in healthy donors. Amplification used 60 Vbeta primers and 13 Jbeta primers. Here immunoSEQ multiplex PCR was the method, and the copy in TCRdb shows in-frame clones only, minus some. This table holds 130,000 to 150,000 clones, approximately 78% found once. Sequenced input: PBMCs. The receptors here all came from a woman younger than 35 in good health and CMV-seropositive.

The rearrangement joins TRBV15 to TRBJ2-7; TRBD1 aligns across 9 bases. This CDR3 region has 14 residues. Germline lookup yields CDR1 LNHNV and CDR2 YYDKDF (reference sequence). V trimming: 5 bases; J trimming: 2 bases; junction bases outside the gene matches: 4. CDR3 region: CATSGTGSAYEQYF. The CDR3 DNA sequence: TGTGCCACCAGCGGGACAGGGTCCGCCTACGAGCAGTACTTC.

Comment on this clone: The CDR3 does not end in the conserved phenylalanine or tryptophan, so this is likely a read error. The chain links TRBV4-3 to TRBJ2-3; 11 bases map to TRBD2. Germline V gene sequence: CDR1 LGHNA, CDR2 YSLEER. Unmatched junction bases numbered 7, after V lost 0 bases and J lost 2 bases. CDR3 length: 18 residues. The CDR3, as DNA: TGCGCCAGCAGCCAAGATTCACTAGCGGGGGCGTTCACAGATACGCAGTATCTT. The encoded protein is CASSQDSLAGAFTDTQYL.

The chain employs TRBV6-1 and TRBJ2-5; 14 bases are a match to TRBD2. Germline lookup yields CDR1 MNHNS and CDR2 SASEGT. Germline trimming cut 4 bases from V and 3 bases from J; bases unmatched to any gene: 7. The CDR3 is 17 amino acids. This CDR3 is CASSAGLAGVIKETQYF. In DNA, the CDR3 is TGTGCCAGCAGTGCGGGACTAGCGGGGGTTATTAAAGAGACCCAGTACTTC.

The rearrangement links TRBV11-1 to TRBJ1-2; D is perhaps TRBD1 (5 bases). Per germline, CDR1 SGHAT and CDR2 FQDESV (reference sequence). This CDR3 is built from 13 residues. V shed 4 bases and J shed 4 bases, with 10 bases lying between them. The CDR3 here is CASSSGQLYGYTF. The CDR3 nucleotides read TGTGCCAGCAGCTCAGGGCAGCTCTATGGCTACACCTTC.

This clone occurred once. V usage is TRBV7-9 and J usage is TRBJ2-5; 7 positions match TRBD2. There are 15 residues in the CDR3. The germline gives CDR1 SEHNR, CDR2 FQNEAQ (reference sequence). Trimming removed 6 bases from V and 3 bases from J; junction bases left unmatched: 10. CDR3 residues: CASSLSGVKKETQYF. The DNA for the CDR3 is TGTGCCAGCAGTTTGAGCGGGGTAAAGAAAGAGACCCAGTACTTC.

This rearrangement joins TRBV28 to TRBJ2-5; 7 bases agree with TRBD2. The CDR3 sequence is 13 residues long. J was trimmed by 3 bases and V by 4 bases; bases with no gene match: 2. In germline, CDR1 is MDHEN, CDR2 SYDVKM. The CDR3 reads CASSSAGEETQYF. CDR3 DNA sequence: TGTGCCAGCAGTTCCGCGGGGGAAGAGACCCAGTACTTC.

The chain carries TRBV6-5 and TRBJ2-6, with D perhaps TRBD1 (6 bases). The CDR3 length is 14 residues. Germline loops: CDR1 MNHEY, CDR2 SVGAGI. Trimming stripped 5 bases from V and 2 bases from J, with 7 bases between. CDR3 coding DNA: TGTGCCAGCAGTGAGGGGGCTGGGGCCAACGTCCTGACTTTC. Protein product: CASSEGAGANVLTF.

The sample holds a few counts of this clone. The chain combines TRBV5-1 with TRBJ1-6, with D possibly TRBD1 on 6 matching bases. V lost 2 bases and J lost 7, with 10 bases in between. Germline lookup yields CDR1 SGHRS and CDR2 YFSETQ. The CDR3 spans 14 residues. Written as DNA, the CDR3 is TGCGCCAGCAGCTTAAACAGGGAAAATTCACCCCTCCACTTT. Protein: CASSLNRENSPLHF.

V usage is TRBV7-6 and J usage is TRBJ1-6; 7 bases agree with TRBD1. J lost 4 bases, V lost 3 bases, and 9 bases had no gene match. This CDR3 spans 17 amino acids. Germline V gene lookup returns CDR1 SGHVS and CDR2 FNYEAQ. This CDR3 is CASSLRTGAFYNSPLHF. The CDR3 nucleotides are TGTGCCAGCAGCTTGAGAACAGGGGCCTTTTATAATTCACCCCTCCACTTT.

The chain carries TRBV6-5 and TRBJ2-7, with TRBD2 matching 7 bases. CDR1 MNHEY and CDR2 SVGAGI come from the germline V gene. After removal of 8 bases from V and 7 bases from J, the junction contained 8 bases not matched to a gene. The CDR3 sequence is 12 residues long. The DNA for the CDR3 is TGTGCCAGCCATAGGGAGGGGAAGGAGCAGTACTTC. This encodes CASHREGKEQYF.

This clone was seen only a few times. The V call is TRBV7-9, the J call TRBJ1-4; D remains ambiguous. V lost 1 base and J 5 bases, leaving 8 bases between the germline ends. The CDR3 totals 14 residues. Per germline, CDR1 SEHNR and CDR2 FQNEAQ (reference sequence). The CDR3 coding sequence is TGTGCCAGCAGCTTAGGGGCTGCAAATGAAAAACTGTTTTTT. Amino acid sequence: CASSLGAANEKLFF.

The V and J genes are TRBV2 and TRBJ2-1, with TRBD2 matching 14 bases. The ends lost 5 bases at V and 1 base at J; junction bases unmatched: 10. Germline V gene data show CDR1 as SNHLY and CDR2 as FYNNEI. The length of the CDR3 is 19 residues. CDR3 amino acids: CASSLTSGGAGGSYNEQFF. Written as DNA, the CDR3 is TGTGCCAGCAGTTTGACTAGCGGGGGGGCCGGGGGGTCCTACAATGAGCAGTTCTTC. Full variable domain (outside the CDR3, taken from reference TRBV2 and TRBJ2-1): EPEVTQTPSHQVTQMGQEVILRCVPISNHLYFYWYRQILGQKVEFLVSFYNNEISEKSEIFDDQFSVERPDGSNFTLKIRSTKLEDSAMYFCASSLTSGGAGGSYNEQFFGPGTRLTVL.

The chain combines TRBV19 with TRBJ1-3; TRBD1 matches 8 bases. This CDR3 region has 14 residues. The V segment lost 2 bases and the J segment 5 bases; nucleotides outside the gene matches: 2. Germline V gene lookup returns CDR1 LNHDA and CDR2 SQIVND (reference sequence). The CDR3 DNA is TGTGCCAGTAGTATAACAGGGGGGAGAAACACCATATATTTT. Amino acid sequence: CASSITGGRNTIYF.

V gene TRBV6-5 combines with J gene TRBJ1-2; D is possibly TRBD1 (5 bases). This CDR3 is 15 amino acids long. CDR1 and CDR2 from the germline V gene are MNHEY and SVGAGI. V was pared by 6 bases and J by 0 bases, with 14 bases between. The DNA for the CDR3 is TGTGCCAGCAGCTCCCCTCGGGGGGCTAACTATGGCTACACCTTC. This encodes CASSSPRGANYGYTF.

This clone has only a few counts. This chain joins TRBV11-3 and TRBJ2-1, with D possibly being TRBD1 (6 bases). This CDR3 comprises 15 residues. V lost 2 bases and J lost 7, with 15 bases in between. Germline lookup yields CDR1 SGHNT and CDR2 YENEEA. CDR3 residues: CASSLSHTGTNEQFF. The CDR3 DNA follows: TGTGCCAGCAGCTTATCTCACACAGGGACGAATGAGCAGTTCTTC.

With respect to this clone: The sample holds other DNA sequences that translate to the same CDR3. Here the CDR3 reads CSVEVRQGNYGYTF. DNA of the CDR3: TGCAGCGTTGAAGTAAGACAGGGGAACTATGGCTACACCTTC. The gene calls are TRBV29-1 and TRBJ1-2; 8 nucleotides match TRBD1. The CDR3 has 14 amino acids. With 1 base clipped from V and 2 bases from J, the junction kept 3 bases outside the gene matches. Germline V lookup: CDR1 SQVTM, CDR2 ANQGSEA.

This clone was observed a few times. This chain uses TRBV10-1 with TRBJ2-1; 9 nucleotides line up with TRBD2. The CDR3 is 14 residues long. Germline V gene lookup returns CDR1 WNHNN and CDR2 SYGVQD (reference sequence). After removal of 6 bases from V and 11 bases from J, the junction contained 11 bases not matched to a gene. This CDR3 is CASSPIGRGGQQFF. In DNA, the CDR3 is TGCGCCAGCAGCCCAATCGGGCGGGGGGGTCAGCAGTTCTTC.